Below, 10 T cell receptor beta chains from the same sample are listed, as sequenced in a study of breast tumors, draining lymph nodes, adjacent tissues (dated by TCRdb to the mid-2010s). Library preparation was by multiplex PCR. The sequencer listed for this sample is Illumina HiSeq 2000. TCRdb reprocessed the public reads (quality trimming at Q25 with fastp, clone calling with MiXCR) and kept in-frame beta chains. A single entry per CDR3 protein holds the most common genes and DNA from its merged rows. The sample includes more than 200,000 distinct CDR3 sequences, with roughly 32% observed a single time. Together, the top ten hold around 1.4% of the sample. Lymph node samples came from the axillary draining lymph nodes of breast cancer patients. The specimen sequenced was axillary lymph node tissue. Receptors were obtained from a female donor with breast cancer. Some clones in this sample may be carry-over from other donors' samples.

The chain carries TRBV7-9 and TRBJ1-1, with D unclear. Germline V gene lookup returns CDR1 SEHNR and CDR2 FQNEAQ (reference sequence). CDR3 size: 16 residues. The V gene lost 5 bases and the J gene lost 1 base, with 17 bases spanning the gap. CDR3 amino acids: CASSTMGLHGNTEAFF. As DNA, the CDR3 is TGTGCCAGCAGCACAATGGGGTTGCATGGGAACACTGAAGCTTTCTTT.

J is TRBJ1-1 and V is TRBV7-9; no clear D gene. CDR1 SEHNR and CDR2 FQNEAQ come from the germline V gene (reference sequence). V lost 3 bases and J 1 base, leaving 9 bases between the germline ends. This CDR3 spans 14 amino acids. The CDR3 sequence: CASSLESSNTEAFF. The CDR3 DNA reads TGTGCCAGCAGCTTGGAGTCTTCGAACACTGAAGCTTTCTTT.

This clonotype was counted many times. The CDR3 protein is CASSQDARGRQPQHF. The CDR3 coding sequence is TGCGCCAGCAGCCAAGACGCCAGGGGAAGGCAGCCCCAGCATTTT. The chain is built from TRBV4-3 and TRBJ1-5; D may be TRBD1 (6 bases). The germline V gene encodes CDR1 LGHNA and CDR2 YSLEER. V was cut by 0 bases and J by 7 bases, with 13 bases left in between. The CDR3 loop spans 15 amino acids.

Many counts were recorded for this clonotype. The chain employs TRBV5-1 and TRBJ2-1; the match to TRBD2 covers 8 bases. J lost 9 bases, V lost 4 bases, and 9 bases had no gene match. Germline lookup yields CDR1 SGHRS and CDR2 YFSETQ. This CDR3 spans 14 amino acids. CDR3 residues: CASSGAGDKVEQFF. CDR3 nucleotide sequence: TGCGCCAGCAGCGGAGCGGGAGATAAAGTTGAGCAGTTCTTC.

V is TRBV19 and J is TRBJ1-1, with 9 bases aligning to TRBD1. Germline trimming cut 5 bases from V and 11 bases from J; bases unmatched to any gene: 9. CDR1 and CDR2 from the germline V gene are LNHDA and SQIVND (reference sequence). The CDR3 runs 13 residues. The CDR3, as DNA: TGTGCCAGTAGTCCCTACAGGGGGCGTGAGGCTTTCTTT. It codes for CASSPYRGREAFF.

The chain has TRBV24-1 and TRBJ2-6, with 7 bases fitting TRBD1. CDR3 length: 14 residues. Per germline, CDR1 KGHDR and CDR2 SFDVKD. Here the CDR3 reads CAPSTGAGANVLTF. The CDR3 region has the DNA TGTGCTCCGAGTACAGGGGCCGGGGCCAACGTCCTGACTTTC.

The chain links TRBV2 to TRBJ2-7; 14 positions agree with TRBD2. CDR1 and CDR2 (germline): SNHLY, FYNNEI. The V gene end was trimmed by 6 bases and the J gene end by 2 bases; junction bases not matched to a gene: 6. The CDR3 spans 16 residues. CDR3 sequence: CASSAGLAGGAYEQYF. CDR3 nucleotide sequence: TGTGCCAGCAGCGCCGGACTAGCGGGAGGCGCCTACGAGCAGTACTTC.

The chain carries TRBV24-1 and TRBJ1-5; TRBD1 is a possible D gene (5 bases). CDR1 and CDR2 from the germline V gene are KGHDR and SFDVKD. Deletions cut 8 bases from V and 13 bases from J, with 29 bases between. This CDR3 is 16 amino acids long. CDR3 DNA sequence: TGTGCCACCAAGGGAGGGCGAGACAGCAGATCTACCTCACAGCATTTT. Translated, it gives CATKGGRDSRSTSQHF.

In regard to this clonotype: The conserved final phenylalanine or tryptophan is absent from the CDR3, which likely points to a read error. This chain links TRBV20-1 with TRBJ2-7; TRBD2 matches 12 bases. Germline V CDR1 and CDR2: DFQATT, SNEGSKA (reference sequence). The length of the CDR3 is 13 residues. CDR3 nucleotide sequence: TGCAGCGCTCATCGGACTAGCGGGACCGAGCAGTACCTC. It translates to CSAHRTSGTEQYL.

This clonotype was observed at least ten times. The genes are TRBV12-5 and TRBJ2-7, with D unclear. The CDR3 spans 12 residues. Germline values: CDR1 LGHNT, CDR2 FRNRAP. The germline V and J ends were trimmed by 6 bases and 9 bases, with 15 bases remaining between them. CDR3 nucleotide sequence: TGTGCTAGTGGCCCTAACCCTACGAGGCAGTACTTC. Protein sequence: CASGPNPTRQYF.